This is a list of T cell receptor beta chains from one sample in a study of T cells after yellow fever vaccination. TCRdb independently ran MiXCR on the 5' RACE reads; one entry per CDR3 protein. This table has roughly 140,000 distinct CDR3 sequences, roughly 8% appearing once. The input for sequencing was CD4+ T cells sorted from PBMCs, taken 5 days after the yellow fever booster vaccination. These receptors all stem from a young man who received the YFV17D yellow fever vaccine. CDR3s include the opening cysteine and the closing phenylalanine or tryptophan. A D gene is named only where the DNA matches it firmly. The size field is filled for only some rows; it gives once, few, many or a size class.

TRBV5-8	9	TRBD2	many	TRBJ2-1	TGTGCCAGCAGCAAGGGACTAGAGTTC	CASSKGLEF
TRBV10-3	14	TRBD2	many	TRBJ2-7	TGTGCCATCAGTAGCGGGGGTAGCTCCTACGAGCAGTACTTC	CAISSGGSSYEQYF
TRBV7-2	16	TRBD1	many	TRBJ2-7	TGTGCCAGCAGCACCCCTATTCGCCAGGGGGTGGAAGAGCAGTACTTC	CASSTPIRQGVEEQYF
TRBV20-1	15	TRBD2	many	TRBJ2-3	TGCAGTGCTAGAGTAGCGACTAGCGGGAAGGATACGCAGTATTTT	CSARVATSGKDTQYF
TRBV27	16	NA	many	TRBJ2-2	TGTGCCAGCAGTTTAATAGGGGCAGCGCGGGCCGGGGAGCTGTTTTTT	CASSLIGAARAGELFF
TRBV7-9	15	NA	many	TRBJ2-1	TGTGCCAGCAGTGGGGGGGCCTTCTCCTACAATGAGCAGTTCTTC	CASSGGAFSYNEQFF
TRBV7-2	14	NA	many	TRBJ1-3	TGTGCCAGCAGCCGCCCAGCGACGGGAAACACCATATATTTT	CASSRPATGNTIYF
TRBV20-1	13	NA	NA	TRBJ1-2	TGCAGTGCTAGTGCAGGGGCGGCCTATGGCTACACCTTC	CSASAGAAYGYTF
TRBV9	17	TRBD2	many	TRBJ2-3	TGTGCCAGCAGCGTAAGGACTAGCGGGATTAGCACAGATACGCAGTATTTT	CASSVRTSGISTDTQYF
TRBV18	16	TRBD1	NA	TRBJ2-7	TGTGCCAGCTCACGCTATTCCGGGACAGAGGCCTACGAGCAGTACTTC	CASSRYSGTEAYEQYF
TRBV18	14	NA	many	TRBJ2-1	TGTGCCAGCTCACAATCTGTAGGGCAGGCTGAGCAGTTCTTC	CASSQSVGQAEQFF
TRBV7-6	18	TRBD1	many	TRBJ2-3	TGTGCCAGCAGCTTGCTCACGGGGACAGGGATCAGCACAGATACGCAGTATTTT	CASSLLTGTGISTDTQYF
TRBV5-4	15	TRBD1	few	TRBJ2-7	TGTGCCAGCAGCTTCGGACAGGGGCGCTCTAGCGAGCAGTACTTC	CASSFGQGRSSEQYF
TRBV3-1	14	NA	many	TRBJ2-7	TGTGCCAGCAGCCAAAATAGCGGATCCTACGAGCAGTACTTC	CASSQNSGSYEQYF
TRBV11-2	18	TRBD1	many	TRBJ2-5	TGTGCCAGCAGCTTGGGGACAGGGTCTTCGGAGGGGTGGGAGACCCAGTACTTC	CASSLGTGSSEGWETQYF
TRBV28	14	NA	NA	TRBJ2-1	TGTGCCAGCAGTTTGAACCAACCCTACAATGAGCAGTTCTTC	CASSLNQPYNEQFF
TRBV7-9	14	TRBD2	many	TRBJ2-1	TGTGCCAGCACGCGGGGGAGGGTGGGGAATGAGCAGTTCTTC	CASTRGRVGNEQFF
TRBV14	12	NA	many	TRBJ2-7	TGTGCCAGCAGCCAATTCGCCTACGAGCAGTACTTC	CASSQFAYEQYF
TRBV6-1	12	NA	many	TRBJ2-5	TGTGCCAGCAGTGACAAGCGAGAGACCCAGTACTTC	CASSDKRETQYF
TRBV20-1	15	NA	many	TRBJ2-7	TGCAGTGCTAGTGCGGCAGGACCCCTTCCCAGCGAGCAGTACTTC	CSASAAGPLPSEQYF
TRBV29-1	10	NA	many	TRBJ2-5	TGCAGCGTGAACCAAGAGACCCAGTACTTC	CSVNQETQYF
TRBV7-2	16	NA	NA	TRBJ1-3	TGTGCCAGCAGCTTAAATCCTACAGGGACTGGAAACACCATATATTTT	CASSLNPTGTGNTIYF
TRBV4-2	18	TRBD1	few	TRBJ1-2	TGTGCCAGCAGCCATTTTTGGCCTCGACAGGGACCTAACTATGGCTACACCTTC	CASSHFWPRQGPNYGYTF
TRBV7-3	18	TRBD2	many	TRBJ2-1	TGTGCCAGCAGCCTCGCCGCCCGCGGGAGGGCTTTCGACAATGAGCAGTTCTTC	CASSLAARGRAFDNEQFF
TRBV29-1	12	NA	many	TRBJ2-1	TGCAGCGTGCAGCGAGGGTTTGATGAGCAGTTCTTC	CSVQRGFDEQFF
TRBV6-4	20	TRBD1	many	TRBJ2-7	TGTGCCAGCAACAACAGGGCCGGGACAGGGGGCTTTGGGACGACCTACGAGCAGTACTTC	CASNNRAGTGGFGTTYEQYF
TRBV19	14	NA	many	TRBJ1-5	TGTGCCAGTAGAAGTCGGGGAAACAATCAGCCCCAGCATTTT	CASRSRGNNQPQHF